These 16 T cell receptor beta chains came from one sample sequenced in a study of vaccination effects on CD4 cells after COVID-19. Generated by immunoSEQ multiplex PCR, the TCRdb table keeps only in-frame clones and is missing some. The repertoire includes 50,000 to 75,000 clones, about 72% of them detected once, and 20% to 25% sits in the top ten. Their cognate antigens are unknown. Culture proceeded for about 11 days, and CD4+ T cells were then isolated. Here the sequenced sample was CD4+ T cells from PBMCs cultured without peptide, taken before COVID-19 vaccination. These receptors came from a human donor who had a prior SARS-CoV-2 infection.

The chain has TRBV9 and TRBJ2-5; 7 bases are a match to TRBD2. Germline assignment: CDR1 SGDLS and CDR2 YYNGEE. V trimming: 3 bases; J trimming: 1 base; junction bases outside the gene matches: 12. The CDR3 spans 17 residues. Here the CDR3 reads CASSESPLAPAQETQYF. In DNA form, the CDR3 reads TGTGCCAGCAGCGAGAGCCCACTAGCGCCCGCCCAAGAGACCCAGTACTTC.

The chain links TRBV4-3 to TRBJ2-3, with a possible D match to TRBD2 (5 bases). This CDR3 has 14 residues. V was pared by 5 bases and J by 5 bases, with 14 bases between. Looked up from germline, CDR1 is LGHNA and CDR2 is YSLEER. CDR3 nucleotide sequence: TGCGCCAGCAGCTCTTCTCTAGCCGAAGATACGCAGTATTTT. Its protein product is CASSSSLAEDTQYF.

The rearrangement links TRBV19 to TRBJ1-6; 7 bases are shared with TRBD1. The V gene end was trimmed by 8 bases and the J gene end by 3 bases; junction bases not matched to a gene: 7. Germline V gene sequence: CDR1 LNHDA, CDR2 SQIVND (reference sequence). The CDR3 length is 15 residues. The CDR3: CASRLGTVYNSPLHF. For the CDR3, the DNA is TGTGCCAGTCGGTTGGGGACAGTCTATAATTCACCCCTCCACTTT.

The gene calls are TRBV29-1 and TRBJ2-3; D ambiguous. Deletions cut 2 bases from V and 8 bases from J, with 5 bases between. The germline gives CDR1 SQVTM, CDR2 ANQGSEA. CDR3 length: 10 amino acids. CDR3 sequence reads: CSVETGTQYF. CDR3 coding DNA: TGCAGCGTTGAAACGGGTACGCAGTATTTT.

This chain connects TRBV25-1 to TRBJ1-2, with D perhaps matching TRBD1 (6 bases). V was clipped by 8 bases and J by 3 bases, with 19 bases between them. The CDR3 runs 15 residues. CDR1 is MGHDK and CDR2 is SYGVNS in the germline V gene. The chain's CDR3 is CASLKRESGDYGYTF. CDR3 nucleotides: TGTGCCAGCCTCAAGAGAGAATCAGGGGACTATGGCTACACCTTC.

This rearrangement joins TRBV18 to TRBJ2-3; D is possibly TRBD2 (6 bases). The CDR3 is 13 residues long. Trimming pared 3 bases from V and 2 bases from J, leaving 6 bases between. From germline, CDR1 is KGHSH and CDR2 LQKENI. CDR3 sequence reads: CASSPGLTDTQYF. DNA for the CDR3: TGTGCCAGCTCACCGGGACTCACAGATACGCAGTATTTT.

V is TRBV2 and J is TRBJ2-6; 9 nucleotides line up with TRBD1. With V trimmed by 4 bases and J by 4 bases, 8 bases remained unmatched. Per germline, CDR1 SNHLY and CDR2 FYNNEI. The CDR3 loop spans 17 amino acids. The CDR3: CASSAGQGQPGANVLTF. CDR3 sequence (DNA): TGTGCCAGCAGTGCGGGACAGGGTCAGCCCGGGGCCAACGTCCTGACTTTC.

The chain couples TRBV15 to TRBJ2-7; D might be TRBD2 (6 bases). With 3 bases removed from V and 0 bases from J, the gap between germline ends came to 15 bases. This CDR3 spans 16 amino acids. Germline CDR1 LNHNV, CDR2 YYDKDF (reference sequence). For the CDR3, the DNA is TGTGCCACCAGCAGCGTCCCGGGAGTGGGCTCCTACGAGCAGTACTTC. Residues: CATSSVPGVGSYEQYF.

The V gene is TRBV11-1, the J gene TRBJ2-6; D not resolved. Germline V lookup: CDR1 SGHAT, CDR2 FQDESV (reference sequence). The CDR3 has 14 amino acids. Trimming stripped 5 bases from V and 2 bases from J, with 7 bases between. The CDR3: CASSPTTGANVLTF. CDR3 sequence (DNA): TGTGCCAGCAGCCCAACAACTGGGGCCAACGTCCTGACTTTC.

This chain uses TRBV30 with TRBJ1-5; D might be TRBD1 (5 bases). The CDR3 contains 15 residues. Between the trimmed V and J ends, which lost 1 base and 0 bases, there was a span of 10 bases. CDR1 is GTSNPN, CDR2 SVGIG, per germline (reference sequence). The CDR3: CAWSEGTYSNQPQHF. Here the CDR3 DNA reads TGTGCCTGGAGTGAAGGGACTTATAGCAATCAGCCCCAGCATTTT.

The rearrangement joins TRBV30 to TRBJ2-1, with 7 bases fitting TRBD1. J gave up 5 bases and V 3 bases, and 16 bases lay outside the gene matches. CDR1 and CDR2 (germline): GTSNPN, SVGIG (reference sequence). This CDR3 spans 17 amino acids. The CDR3 is CAWRSVRPGQKNNEQFF. CDR3 in DNA: TGTGCCTGGAGAAGTGTACGTCCGGGACAGAAGAACAATGAGCAGTTCTTC.

The chain uses TRBV9 and TRBJ2-2; 7 bases are a match to TRBD2. Germline V gene sequence: CDR1 SGDLS, CDR2 YYNGEE. This CDR3 is 16 amino acids long. Germline trimming cut 4 bases from V and 8 bases from J; bases unmatched to any gene: 14. In DNA form, the CDR3 reads TGTGCCAGCAGCCAGCGATTATGGGGAGGGACGGGGGAGCTGTTTTTT. This sequence encodes CASSQRLWGGTGELFF.

The chain carries TRBV19 and TRBJ2-7; D perhaps matches TRBD2 (6 bases). This CDR3 has 13 amino acids. The V gene lost 6 bases and the J gene lost 3 bases, with 12 bases spanning the gap. Germline CDR1 is LNHDA and CDR2 is SQIVND (reference sequence). The CDR3 DNA is TGTGCCAGTAGCGGGGGACCCCTCTACGAGCAGTACTTC. Protein: CASSGGPLYEQYF.

The chain couples TRBV30 to TRBJ1-1; D may be TRBD1 (5 bases). CDR3 length: 14 residues. V dropped 1 base and J dropped 5 bases, with 14 bases sitting between them. CDR1 is GTSNPN, CDR2 SVGIG, per germline (reference sequence). The CDR3 region has the DNA TGTGCCTGGAGTGCCGGGGGATCGGGGACTGAAGCTTTCTTT. It codes for CAWSAGGSGTEAFF.

The count of this clone is one. The genes are TRBV3-1 (or the pseudogene TRBV3-2) and TRBJ1-1; the D is unclear. CDR1 is LGHDT and CDR2 is YNNKEL in the germline V gene (reference sequence). This CDR3 has 20 amino acids. Trimming removed 5 bases from V and 0 bases from J, with 28 bases in between. The CDR3 spells CASSGPPLGQTWPMNTEAFF. DNA for the CDR3: TGTGCCAGCAGCGGTCCCCCCCTGGGTCAGACCTGGCCCATGAACACTGAAGCTTTCTTT.

V gene TRBV6-6 combines with J gene TRBJ2-7; 9 bases align to TRBD1. The CDR3 is made up of 14 amino acids. V shed 6 bases and J 2 bases; nucleotides not matched to a gene: 5. Germline assignment: CDR1 MNHNY and CDR2 SVGAGI (reference sequence). This CDR3 reads CASRPDRGTYEQYF. The CDR3 DNA reads TGTGCCAGCAGACCGGACAGGGGAACCTACGAGCAGTACTTC.